Below, one T cell receptor (beta chain) is given with its context. Its specificity is unknown. CDR1 SGHAT and CDR2 FQNNGV come from the germline V gene. This CDR3 region has 14 residues. Trimming cost V 4 bases and J 2 bases; bases outside gene matches: 3. The sample belongs to a study of identical twins. Study-wide points: Zero-insertion findings could be partly confounded by invariant cells (MAIT and iNKT cells).

MiXCR was run by TCRdb on the 5' RACE reads, yielding one entry per CDR3 protein. Of hundreds of thousands of distinct CDR3 sequences detected, around 8% appear once; the ten largest clones hold roughly 2%. The data also belong to a second study, concerning yellow fever vaccine responses in identical twins.

Sequencing input: memory (CD45RO+) T cells sorted from blood. This clonotype was obtained from a woman aged 18-30 years in good health. The rearrangement joins TRBV11-2 to TRBJ2-3; the match to TRBD2 covers 7 bases. The DNA for the CDR3 is TGTGCCAGCAGCTATTGGGACTACACAGATACGCAGTATTTT. Translating gives CASSYWDYTDTQYF.